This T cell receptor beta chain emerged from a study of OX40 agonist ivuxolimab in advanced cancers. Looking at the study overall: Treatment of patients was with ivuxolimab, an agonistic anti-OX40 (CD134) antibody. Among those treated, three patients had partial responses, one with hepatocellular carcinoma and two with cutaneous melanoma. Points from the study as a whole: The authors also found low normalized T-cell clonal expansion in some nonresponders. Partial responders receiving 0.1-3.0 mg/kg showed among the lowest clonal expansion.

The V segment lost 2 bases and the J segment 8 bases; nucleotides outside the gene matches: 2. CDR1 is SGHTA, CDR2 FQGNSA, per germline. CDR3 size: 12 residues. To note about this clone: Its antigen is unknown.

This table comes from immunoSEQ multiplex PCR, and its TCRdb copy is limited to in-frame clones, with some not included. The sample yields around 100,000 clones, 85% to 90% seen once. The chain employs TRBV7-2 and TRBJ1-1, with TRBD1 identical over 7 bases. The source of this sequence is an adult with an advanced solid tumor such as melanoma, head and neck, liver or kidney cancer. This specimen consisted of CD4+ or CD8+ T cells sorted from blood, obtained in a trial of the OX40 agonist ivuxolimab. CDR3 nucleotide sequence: TGTGCCAGCAGCTTAAGGGGGCGCGAAGCTTTCTTT. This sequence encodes CASSLRGREAFF.